The rows below give T cell receptor beta chains drawn from one sample of a study of cytomegalovirus exposure and HLA in healthy donors. TCRdb's copy holds only in-frame clones and misses some; the assay was immunoSEQ multiplex PCR. The sample yields some 200,000 clones, roughly 80% seen once. Sequencing input: PBMCs. These TCRs come from a man over 45 in good health and CMV-seronegative. The CDR3 runs from the conserved cysteine through the conserved F or W. A D gene is named only where the DNA matches it firmly. Clone size, where shown, is once, few, many, or a class for clones that have expanded.

>TRBV25-1|.|.|TRBJ2-7
CASSSSYEQYF
TGTGCCAGCAGTTCGTCCTACGAGCAGTACTTC
>TRBV28|.|.|TRBJ1-4
CASSLEQGGGKLFF
TGTGCCAGCAGTTTGGAACAGGGAGGGGGGAAACTGTTTTTT
>TRBV19|.|TRBD1|TRBJ2-2
CASSSRGQSNTGELFF
TGTGCCAGTAGTAGTCGGGGACAGTCGAACACCGGGGAGCTGTTTTTT
>TRBV6-5|.|.|TRBJ2-7
CASSYLTGPYEQYF
TGTGCCAGCAGTTACCTGACAGGTCCCTACGAGCAGTACTTC
>TRBV27|.|.|TRBJ1-1
CASIPGGAGPTNTEAFF
TGTGCCAGCATCCCTGGTGGGGCAGGGCCTACGAACACTGAAGCTTTCTTT
>TRBV6-5|.|.|TRBJ1-5
CASSSGIHQPQHF
TGTGCCAGCAGCAGCGGGATCCATCAGCCCCAGCATTTT
>TRBV6-6|.|.|TRBJ2-7
CASSFTRYEQYF
TGTGCCAGCAGTTTTACTCGTTACGAGCAGTACTTC
>TRBV28|.|.|TRBJ2-5
CASSTPRRAWETQYF
TGTGCCAGCAGTACCCCGCGGAGGGCCTGGGAGACCCAGTACTTC
>TRBV15|.|TRBD1|TRBJ2-7
CATSRDQQGAGEQYF
TGTGCCACCAGCAGAGATCAGCAGGGGGCGGGGGAGCAGTACTTC
>TRBV5-4|few|.|TRBJ2-2
CASSPRGGVNTGELFF
TGTGCCAGCAGCCCCCGAGGGGGAGTGAACACCGGGGAGCTGTTTTTT
>TRBV14|.|.|TRBJ2-7
CASSPLIGGGSINKRYEQYF
TGTGCCAGCAGCCCCTTAATCGGAGGAGGGTCCATAAACAAACGCTACGAGCAGTACTTC
>TRBV30|few|TRBD2|TRBJ2-1
CAWTRMSGRRNEQFF
TGTGCCTGGACCCGCATGAGCGGGAGACGTAATGAGCAGTTCTTC
>TRBV4-1|.|TRBD1|TRBJ2-2
CASSQPGQGNGELFF
TGCGCCAGCAGCCAACCGGGACAGGGTAACGGGGAGCTGTTTTTT
>TRBV25-1|.|.|TRBJ2-3
CASSEWGGASTDTQYF
TGTGCCAGCAGTGAATGGGGCGGGGCAAGCACAGATACGCAGTATTTT
>TRBV2|.|TRBD2|TRBJ2-1
CASTRGLAGGNEQFF
TGTGCCAGCACTCGGGGACTAGCGGGAGGTAATGAGCAGTTCTTC
>TRBV5-1|once|TRBD2|TRBJ2-7
CASSYVPGLAGEGEQYF
TGCGCCAGCAGCTACGTACCGGGACTAGCGGGAGAAGGTGAGCAGTACTTC
>TRBV6-5|.|TRBD1|TRBJ2-1
CASSRRTGTYNEQFF
TGTGCCAGCAGTCGCCGGACAGGGACCTACAATGAGCAGTTCTTC
>TRBV10-1|few|TRBD1|TRBJ1-3
CASSPRTGHGNTIYF
TGCGCCAGCAGCCCGAGGACAGGTCACGGAAACACCATATATTTT
>TRBV30|.|.|TRBJ2-1
CAWSRGTRDPYNEQFF
TGTGCCTGGAGTCGCGGGACGCGGGACCCCTACAATGAGCAGTTCTTC
>TRBV2|.|.|TRBJ2-3
CASGRQGRDTDTQYF
TGTGCCAGCGGCCGACAGGGGAGGGACACAGATACGCAGTACTTT
>TRBV30|.|TRBD1|TRBJ1-5
CAWTTGTGGGQPQHF
TGTGCCTGGACCACCGGGACAGGGGGCGGACAGCCCCAGCATTTT
>TRBV27|.|TRBD1|TRBJ2-7
CASSSGQGYEQYF
TGTGCCAGCAGTTCGGGACAGGGCTACGAGCAGTACTTC
>TRBV18|.|.|TRBJ1-1
CASSPGRRDTEAFF
TGTGCCAGCTCACCAGGGAGGCGTGACACTGAAGCTTTCTTT
>TRBV7-9|.|TRBD1|TRBJ1-4
CASSPTGGLVKLFF
TGTGCCAGCAGCCCGACAGGGGGTCTCGTAAAACTGTTTTTT
>TRBV27|few|TRBD2|TRBJ2-1
CASSPGLAGYNEQFF
TGTGCCAGCAGTCCCGGACTAGCGGGGTACAATGAGCAGTTCTTC
>TRBV19|.|TRBD2|TRBJ2-7
CASSIAGGYSYEQYF
TGTGCCAGTAGCATAGCGGGAGGATACTCCTACGAGCAGTACTTC
>TRBV5-4|.|TRBD1|TRBJ1-2
CASSSALGGQGSLKDGYTF
TGTGCCAGCAGTTCAGCGCTGGGGGGACAGGGGAGCCTAAAGGATGGCTACACCTTC
>TRBV18|.|TRBD1|TRBJ2-7
CASSPTGAEQYF
TGTGCCAGCTCCCCGACAGGGGCCGAGCAGTACTTC
>TRBV6-5|.|.|TRBJ1-1
CASSYTQTGTEAFF
TGTGCCAGCAGTTACACCCAGACAGGTACTGAAGCTTTCTTT
>TRBV7-2|.|TRBD1|TRBJ1-6
CASSLGGQGLSPLHF
TGTGCCAGCAGCTTAGGGGGACAGGGACTTTCACCCCTCCACTTT
>TRBV2|.|TRBD2|TRBJ2-2
CASSGLAGGREELFF
TGTGCCAGCAGTGGTCTAGCGGGAGGTCGGGAGGAGCTGTTTTTT
>TRBV15|.|.|TRBJ1-5
CATSQTALQGNQPQHF
TGTGCCACCAGCCAGACCGCACTACAGGGCAATCAGCCCCAGCATTTT
>TRBV13|.|.|TRBJ2-7
CASSLGGAEQYF
TGTGCCAGCAGCTTAGGGGGCGCCGAGCAGTACTTC
>TRBV2|.|.|TRBJ2-7
CASSEPLGQIGYEQYF
TGTGCCAGCAGTGAACCCCTTGGACAGATCGGGTACGAGCAGTACTTC
>TRBV14|.|TRBD1|TRBJ2-7
CASRRDRENEQYF
TGTGCCAGCAGGCGGGACAGGGAGAACGAGCAGTACTTC
>TRBV9|.|.|TRBJ2-2
CASSLSRGSTGELFF
TGTGCCAGCAGCCTTAGCCGGGGAAGCACCGGGGAGCTGTTTTTT
>TRBV18|.|.|TRBJ2-6
CASLPGSGANVLTF
TGTGCCAGCCTACCGGGCTCTGGGGCCAACGTCCTGACTTTC
>TRBV6-6|.|TRBD2|TRBJ2-7
CASSYPSGGSSYEQYF
TGTGCCAGCAGTTACCCTAGCGGGGGGAGCTCCTACGAGCAGTACTTC
>TRBV6-1|once|.|TRBJ1-5
CASSEYTPSGRPGQPQHF
TGTGCCAGCAGTGAATATACCCCCTCAGGGCGGCCCGGTCAGCCCCAGCATTTT
>TRBV7-6|.|TRBD2|TRBJ2-5
CASSQRTSGEGTQYF
TGTGCCAGCAGCCAACGGACTAGCGGGGAGGGGACCCAGTACTTC
>TRBV18|.|TRBD2|TRBJ2-7
CASSPREGTYEQYF
TGTGCCAGCTCACCACGGGAGGGTACTTACGAGCAGTACTTC
>TRBV4-2|once|.|TRBJ2-7
CASSQEPGYEQYF
TGTGCCAGCAGCCAAGAACCCGGCTACGAGCAGTACTTC
>TRBV11-2|.|TRBD1|TRBJ1-1
CASSSGQAAAAFF
TGTGCCAGCAGCTCGGGACAGGCAGCGGCGGCTTTCTTT
>TRBV2|.|.|TRBJ2-7
CASEARENEQYF
TGTGCCAGCGAAGCCAGGGAAAACGAGCAGTACTTC
>TRBV9|.|TRBD2|TRBJ2-2
CASSVGGLAGGAGELFF
TGTGCCAGCAGCGTAGGGGGACTAGCGGGAGGCGCCGGGGAGCTGTTTTTT
>TRBV4-2|once|TRBD1|TRBJ1-1
CASSPGQGAVGTEAFF
TGTGCCAGCAGCCCGGGACAGGGGGCAGTGGGTACTGAAGCTTTCTTT
>TRBV5-1|once|.|TRBJ2-2
CASSLVGRENTGELFF
TGCGCCAGCAGCTTGGTTGGCAGGGAGAACACCGGGGAGCTGTTTTTT
>TRBV9|.|.|TRBJ2-3
CASSVQGNHRTDTQYF
TGTGCCAGCAGCGTTCAGGGCAATCATCGCACAGATACGCAGTATTTT
>TRBV30|.|.|TRBJ1-1
CAWSKQGNTEAFF
TGTGCCTGGAGTAAACAGGGAAACACTGAAGCTTTCTTT
>TRBV14|.|TRBD1|TRBJ2-4
CASSQTRQGAPGKNIQYF
TGTGCCAGCAGCCAGACGCGACAGGGAGCTCCCGGCAAAAACATTCAGTACTTC
>TRBV4-1|once|.|TRBJ1-5
CASSQEAGPQHF
TGCGCCAGCAGCCAAGAAGCGGGGCCCCAGCATTTT
>TRBV5-4|.|TRBD2|TRBJ2-3
CASRTLAGGDDTQYF
TGTGCCAGCAGAACACTAGCGGGAGGGGACGATACGCAGTATTTT
>TRBV28|once|TRBD1|TRBJ2-7
CASSSPRDRVTYEQYF
TGTGCCAGCAGTTCACCAAGGGACAGGGTGACCTACGAGCAGTACTTC
>TRBV9|.|TRBD1|TRBJ1-1
CASSGRRDRGTEAFF
TGTGCCAGCAGCGGACGCCGGGACAGGGGGACTGAAGCTTTCTTT
>TRBV5-5|.|.|TRBJ2-2
CASSLMLPTGELFF
TGTGCCAGCAGCTTAATGCTACCCACCGGGGAGCTGTTTTTT
>TRBV27|.|TRBD1|TRBJ1-2
CASSLGTGALSNYGYTF
TGTGCCAGCAGTCTAGGGACAGGGGCTCTCAGTAACTATGGCTACACCTTC
>TRBV30|.|.|TRBJ2-7
CAWSVTYGGYEQYF
TGTGCCTGGAGTGTGACCTATGGAGGGTACGAGCAGTACTTC
>TRBV5-4|.|TRBD1|TRBJ2-7
CASSTDPTVTGEQYF
TGTGCCAGCAGCACTGACCCGACAGTGACAGGGGAGCAGTACTTC
>TRBV9|.|.|TRBJ1-3
CASSLDWSGGNTIYF
TGTGCCAGCAGCCTTGATTGGTCGGGTGGAAACACCATATATTTT
>TRBV5-4|few|.|TRBJ1-1
CASSLVSTEAFF
TGTGCCAGCAGCTTGGTGAGCACTGAAGCTTTCTTT